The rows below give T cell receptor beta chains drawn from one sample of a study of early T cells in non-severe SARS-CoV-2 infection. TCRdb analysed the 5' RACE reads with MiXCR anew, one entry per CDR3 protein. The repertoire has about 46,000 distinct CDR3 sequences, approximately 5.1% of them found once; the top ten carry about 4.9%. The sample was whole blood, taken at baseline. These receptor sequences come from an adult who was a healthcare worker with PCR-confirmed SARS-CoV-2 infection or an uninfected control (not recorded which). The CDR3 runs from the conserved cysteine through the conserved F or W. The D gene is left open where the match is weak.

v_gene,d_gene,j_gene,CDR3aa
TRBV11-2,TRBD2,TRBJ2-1,CASSLGGRASDEQFF
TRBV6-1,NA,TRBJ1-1,CASSVDTEAFF
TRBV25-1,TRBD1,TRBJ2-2,CASSGLTGGLDGELFF
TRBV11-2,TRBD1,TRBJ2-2,CASGGQGRTGELFF
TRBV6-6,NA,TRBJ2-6,CASSYSNSFPSGANVLTF
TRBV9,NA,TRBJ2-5,CASSVTGARVETQYF
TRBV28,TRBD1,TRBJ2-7,CASSSFRDSYYEQYF
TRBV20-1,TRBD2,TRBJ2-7,CSAHGTSGARIYEQYF
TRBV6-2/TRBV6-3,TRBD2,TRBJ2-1,CASSYLGLAGVIYNEQFF
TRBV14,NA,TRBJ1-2,CASSHISGQGDGYTF
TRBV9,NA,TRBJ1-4,CASSVSHSTNEKLFF
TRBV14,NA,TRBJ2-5,CASSQVTQETQYF
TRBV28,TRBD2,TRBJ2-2,CASSLTSGRGPGELFF
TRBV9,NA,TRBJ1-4,CASSGGSSYEKLFF
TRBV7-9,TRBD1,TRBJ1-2,CASSPTGSYGYTF
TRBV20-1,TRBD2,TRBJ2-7,CSARRWRSGSYEQYF
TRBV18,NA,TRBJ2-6,CASSPYQGGSGANVLTF
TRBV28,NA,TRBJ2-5,CASSLPNLAQYF
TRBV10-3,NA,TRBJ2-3,CAITRKEGDTQYF
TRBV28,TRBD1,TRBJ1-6,CATTSGQGVLPLHF
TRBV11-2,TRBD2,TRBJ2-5,CASSYGTSGQETQYF
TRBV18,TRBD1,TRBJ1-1,CASSPTGDSTEAFF
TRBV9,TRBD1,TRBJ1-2,CASNRDSDYGYTF
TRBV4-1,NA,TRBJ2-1,CASSQVDMGFSYNEQFF
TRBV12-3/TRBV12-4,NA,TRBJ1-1,CASSFPAGDGNTEAFF
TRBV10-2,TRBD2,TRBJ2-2,CASKRLAVRGTGELFF
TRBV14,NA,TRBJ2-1,CASSLTDFRRVNEQFF
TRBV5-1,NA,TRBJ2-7,CASSFGTRYEQYF
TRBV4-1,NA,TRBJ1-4,CASSLGWVANEKLFF
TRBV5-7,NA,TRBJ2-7,CASNPQGLAAGAYEQYF
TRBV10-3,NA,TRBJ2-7,CASGSPAGGYF
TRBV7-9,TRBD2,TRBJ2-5,CASSSTISGRAQETQYF
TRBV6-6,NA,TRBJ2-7,CASSYGQRVAEQYF
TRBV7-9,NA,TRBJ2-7,CASSSRFSYEQYF
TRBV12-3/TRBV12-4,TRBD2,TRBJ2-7,CASTHLIRIRLAASYEQYF
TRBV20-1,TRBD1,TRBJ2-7,CSASGTDPYEQYF
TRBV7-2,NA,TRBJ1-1,CASTKRDGAATEAFF
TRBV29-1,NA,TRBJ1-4,CSVEDAEDGKLFF
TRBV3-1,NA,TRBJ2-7,CASSRGHQSYEQYF
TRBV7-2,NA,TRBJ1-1,CASSSSNNRNTEAFF
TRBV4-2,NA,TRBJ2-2,CASSSSGAGELFF
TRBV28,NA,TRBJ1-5,CASSLIGRPGGNQPQHF
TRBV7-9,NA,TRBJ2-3,CASSPSNTDTQYF
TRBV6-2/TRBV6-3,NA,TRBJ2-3,CATETSVTQYF
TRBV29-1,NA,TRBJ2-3,CSVERSRGPDTQYF
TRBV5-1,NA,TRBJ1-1,CASSSARDPTEAFF
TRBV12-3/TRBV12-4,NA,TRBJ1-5,CASRSGQYQPQHF
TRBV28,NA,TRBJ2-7,CASSFSVYEQYF
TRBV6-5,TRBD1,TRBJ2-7,CASSSDRDYEQYF
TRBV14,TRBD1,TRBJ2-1,CASSRGFDRAGEQFF
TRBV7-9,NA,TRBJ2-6,CASSPPGYGANVLTF
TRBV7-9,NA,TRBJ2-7,CASSFLAGVSPYEQYF
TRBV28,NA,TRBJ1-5,CASSSYTRAVDQPQHF
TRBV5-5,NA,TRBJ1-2,CASSLQDLGGGYTF